This TCR beta chain was found in a study of vaccination effects on CD4 cells after COVID-19. Study-wide results and caveats: Long after vaccination, the clones induced by infection and by vaccine shrank markedly in size. The study got few convalescent patients and did not collect any early post-infection timepoints.

Assay used: immunoSEQ multiplex PCR; TCRdb lists only in-frame clones, some missing. The sample carries fewer than 75,000 clones, about four fifths recorded once. The culture ran for roughly ten days, and then CD4+ T cells were isolated. Participants got two doses of BNT162b2 or mRNA-1273 vaccine. In the cultures, half the medium was exchanged for IL-2 medium on days 3 and 7. This clone was observed a few times. Its specificity is unknown. CDR3 length: 13 amino acids. The germline V gene has CDR1 SGHRS and CDR2 YFSETQ. V was shortened by 0 bases and J by 12 bases, with 13 bases between the two germline ends.

This chain connects TRBV5-1 to TRBJ2-1, with a tentative D call TRBD2 (6 bases). The receptor's source is a human donor who received a COVID-19 vaccine. The specimen was CD4+ T cells from PBMCs cultured without peptide, collected after COVID-19 vaccination. Here the CDR3 DNA reads TGCGCCAGCAGCTTGGAGGAGCGGGCCGTGCAGTTCTTC. Protein sequence: CASSLEERAVQFF.